These 28 T cell receptor beta chains were sequenced from one sample in a study of blood T cell repertoires in COVID-19. TCRdb keeps only in-frame clones here, not all; method: immunoSEQ multiplex PCR. The sample lists more than 250,000 clones; about 90% were seen once. Specimen: peripheral blood. Receptors were obtained from a woman aged 50 to 60 with COVID-19, enrolled during active disease.

This clone was found once. V and J are TRBV28 and TRBJ1-1; 9 nucleotides align to TRBD1. The CDR3 loop spans 15 amino acids. Trimming cost V 4 bases and J 3 bases; bases outside gene matches: 6. The germline V gene has CDR1 MDHEN and CDR2 SYDVKM. The CDR3 here is CASSYPTGGHTEAFF. The CDR3 nucleotides are TGTGCCAGCAGTTACCCTACAGGGGGCCACACTGAAGCTTTCTTT.

The chain joins TRBV5-1 to TRBJ1-4; a possible D gene is TRBD1 (6 bases). Trimming removed 6 bases from V and 4 bases from J, with 19 bases in between. The CDR3 covers 16 residues. Germline V gene data show CDR1 as SGHRS and CDR2 as YFSETQ. The CDR3 sequence is CASTLSPAGVNEKLFF. The CDR3 DNA sequence: TGCGCCAGCACCTTATCGCCCGCAGGGGTTAATGAAAAACTGTTTTTT.

The chain is built from TRBV18 and TRBJ1-2; the D gene is possibly TRBD1 (5 bases). The V and J ends lost 0 bases and 2 bases respectively, with 13 bases between them. The germline V gene encodes CDR1 KGHSH and CDR2 LQKENI. This CDR3 comprises 16 residues. CDR3 DNA: TGTGCCAGCTCACCACCCGGGCAGGGATTAAACTATGGCTACACCTTC. This translates into CASSPPGQGLNYGYTF.

The chain uses TRBV9 and TRBJ2-3; TRBD2 aligns across 12 bases. Germline CDR1 reads SGDLS; CDR2 reads YYNGEE. After removal of 2 bases from V and 4 bases from J, the junction contained 5 bases not matched to a gene. This CDR3 has 16 amino acids. CDR3 sequence reads: CASSVRLAGAPDTQYF. The CDR3 DNA reads TGTGCCAGCAGCGTCCGACTAGCGGGAGCCCCAGATACGCAGTATTTT.

The V gene is TRBV6-5, the J gene TRBJ2-3; TRBD1 matches at 7 bases. The CDR3 runs to 14 residues. J gave up 7 bases and V 3 bases, and 7 bases lay outside the gene matches. From germline, CDR1 is MNHEY and CDR2 SVGAGI. This CDR3 reads CASSYSRTGYTQYF. CDR3 coding DNA: TGTGCCAGCAGTTATTCGAGGACAGGCTATACGCAGTATTTT.

A note on this clone: Other DNA sequences in the same sample also yield this CDR3. This sequence joins TRBV7-9 and TRBJ1-2; D is perhaps TRBD1 (6 bases). The CDR3 consists of 13 residues. CDR1 and CDR2 (germline): SEHNR, FQNEAQ (reference sequence). V was trimmed by 3 bases and J by 4 bases, leaving 9 bases between them. The chain's CDR3 is CASSLGGLYGYTF. CDR3 DNA: TGTGCCAGCAGCTTGGGGGGGCTCTATGGCTACACCTTC. The whole variable domain, filled in from reference TRBV7-9 and TRBJ1-2, reads DTGVSQNPRHKITKRGQNVTFRCDPISEHNRLYWYRQTLGQGPEFLTYFQNEAQLEKSRLLSDRFSAERPKGSFSTLEIQRTEQGDSAMYLCASSLGGLYGYTFGSGTRLTVV.

This sequence joins TRBV5-1 and TRBJ1-6; D might be TRBD1 (5 bases). V lost 3 bases, J lost 9 bases, and 13 bases lay in between. The CDR3 is made up of 14 amino acids. Germline CDR1 is SGHRS and CDR2 is YFSETQ. The CDR3 nucleotides read TGCGCCAGCAGCTCACCGGACCAGGGTTCACCCCTCCACTTT. This sequence encodes CASSSPDQGSPLHF.

J is TRBJ2-3 and V is TRBV15; 7 bases match TRBD2. Looked up from germline, CDR1 is LNHNV and CDR2 is YYDKDF (reference sequence). This CDR3 region has 16 residues. V dropped 1 base and J dropped 1; count of bases not matched to a gene: 5. CDR3 loop: CATSRVAGVGTDTQYF. In nucleotides, the CDR3 is TGTGCCACCAGCAGAGTGGCGGGAGTCGGCACAGATACGCAGTATTTT.

The chain couples TRBV13 to TRBJ2-1; 13 nucleotides agree with TRBD2. The CDR3 runs 17 residues. CDR1 is PRHDT and CDR2 is FYEKMQ in the germline V gene (reference sequence). Trimming at V came to 0 bases and at J to 4 bases, leaving 3 bases not matched to a gene. CDR3 nucleotide sequence: TGTGCCAGCAGCTTAGGACTAGCGGGAGGGTCTTACAATGAGCAGTTCTTC. This encodes CASSLGLAGGSYNEQFF.

This chain uses TRBV19 with TRBJ1-1, with 9 bases matching TRBD1. Losses at the gene ends were 3 bases for V and 4 bases for J; bases not matched to a gene: 9. Germline V gene lookup returns CDR1 LNHDA and CDR2 SQIVND (reference sequence). CDR3 length equals 16 residues. As DNA, the CDR3 is TGTGCCAGTAGTATCAATCGACAGGGGGTGACCACTGAAGCTTTCTTT. Translated: CASSINRQGVTTEAFF.

This clone was observed a handful of times. The chain combines TRBV6-6 with TRBJ1-1, with D tentatively TRBD1 (6 bases). CDR1 is MNHNY and CDR2 is SVGAGI in the germline V gene (reference sequence). Trimming stripped 7 bases from V and 2 bases from J, with 14 bases between. CDR3 size: 14 residues. The CDR3 sequence: CASTLYRENTEAFF. DNA of the CDR3: TGTGCCAGCACCCTCTACAGGGAAAACACTGAAGCTTTCTTT.

V and J are TRBV10-2 and TRBJ2-4; D is ambiguous. The germline V and J ends were trimmed by 2 bases and 0 bases, with 14 bases remaining between them. Germline loops: CDR1 WSHSY, CDR2 SAAADI. This CDR3 comprises 17 residues. CDR3: CASSEDKTVKAKNIQYF. CDR3 DNA: TGCGCCAGCAGTGAGGATAAGACTGTTAAAGCCAAAAACATTCAGTACTTC.

The chain couples TRBV19 to TRBJ2-3, with 7 bases that match TRBD2. The trim removed 2 bases at V and 0 bases at J, leaving 2 bases unmatched. Looked up from germline, CDR1 is LNHDA and CDR2 is SQIVND (reference sequence). This CDR3 has 15 residues. This CDR3 is CASSIRRGSTDTQYF. DNA of the CDR3: TGTGCCAGTAGTATAAGGCGGGGGAGCACAGATACGCAGTATTTT.

This chain uses TRBV7-2 with TRBJ1-1, with TRBD1 as a possible D gene (5 bases). Germline V CDR1 and CDR2: SGHTA, FQGNSA. The CDR3 is 13 residues long. V was trimmed by 5 bases and J by 11 bases, leaving 18 bases between them. The CDR3 coding sequence is TGTGCCAGCAGCATCGCGGGGACTACCGACGCTTTCTTT. Encoded protein: CASSIAGTTDAFF.

The V call is TRBV7-9, the J call TRBJ2-1; the match to TRBD1 covers 7 bases. After removal of 6 bases from V and 4 bases from J, the junction contained 6 bases not matched to a gene. Germline V lookup: CDR1 SEHNR, CDR2 FQNEAQ (reference sequence). The CDR3 is 14 amino acids. The CDR3 DNA sequence: TGTGCCAGCAGAACGGGACAGCTTTACAATGAGCAGTTCTTC. Translating gives CASRTGQLYNEQFF.

This clone is a singleton in its sample. The CDR3 loop is CASSRSRDNEQFF. CDR3 sequence (DNA): TGTGCCAGCAGCCGTAGTCGTGACAATGAGCAGTTCTTC. The rearrangement joins TRBV7-3 to TRBJ2-1; D is unclear. The germline V gene has CDR1 SGHTA and CDR2 FQGTGA. CDR3 length: 13 residues. The ends were cut back, 5 bases at V and 5 bases at J, with 10 bases in the middle.

This sequence joins TRBV2 and TRBJ1-5; TRBD1 is a possible D gene (5 bases). V lost 4 bases and J 7 bases, leaving 14 bases between the germline ends. The germline CDR1 and CDR2 sequences are SNHLY and FYNNEI. The CDR3 covers 14 residues. The CDR3 region is CASSGGGSEQPQHF. CDR3 bases: TGTGCCAGCAGTGGGGGGGGGTCCGAGCAGCCCCAGCATTTT.

This chain connects TRBV6-6 to TRBJ1-6, with D tentatively TRBD1 (6 bases). Per the germline V gene, CDR1 is MNHNY and CDR2 is SVGAGI (reference sequence). The CDR3 totals 16 residues. Trimming took 8 bases from V and 6 from J, leaving 20 bases between them. The CDR3 coding sequence is TGTGCCAGCGGTACGGGGGGGGCGCCGCCTAATTCACCCCTCCACTTT. Translated: CASGTGGAPPNSPLHF.

The V and J genes are TRBV4-3 and TRBJ2-1; 10 bases align to TRBD2. The CDR3 runs to 19 residues. Germline V CDR1 and CDR2: LGHNA, YSLEER. The trim removed 2 bases at V and 4 bases at J, leaving 14 bases unmatched. CDR3 region: CASSQRSGGLDGQYNEQFF. DNA for the CDR3: TGCGCCAGCAGCCAACGTAGCGGGGGGTTGGACGGACAATACAATGAGCAGTTCTTC.

This clone appeared a few times. The chain has TRBV30 and TRBJ1-1; a weak D match, TRBD1 (5 bases). This CDR3 is built from 14 residues. CDR1 is GTSNPN, CDR2 SVGIG, per germline (reference sequence). With 5 bases removed from V and 2 bases from J, the gap between germline ends came to 15 bases. CDR3 in DNA: TGTGCCTGGGAACTTGGGGGGAGAAACACTGAAGCTTTCTTT. This encodes CAWELGGRNTEAFF.

This chain links TRBV7-2 with TRBJ2-7; no reliable D call. The CDR3 is 12 residues long. CDR1 and CDR2 from the germline V gene are SGHTA and FQGNSA. Trimming removed 5 bases from V and 3 bases from J, with 8 bases in between. In nucleotides, the CDR3 is TGTGCCAGCAGCCAGAACAGCTACGAGCAGTACTTC. This gives the protein CASSQNSYEQYF.

The chain joins TRBV5-1 to TRBJ2-1, with 13 bases matching TRBD2. Trimming took 5 bases from V and 0 from J; bases not matched to a gene: 5. The CDR3 is made up of 17 amino acids. Germline CDR1 reads SGHRS; CDR2 reads YFSETQ. The CDR3 sequence is CASRPTSGRASYNEQFF. CDR3 sequence (DNA): TGCGCCAGCAGGCCCACTAGCGGGAGGGCCTCCTACAATGAGCAGTTCTTC.

This rearrangement joins TRBV19 to TRBJ1-5; D ambiguous. Germline V gives CDR1 LNHDA, CDR2 SQIVND (reference sequence). Trimming shortened V by 0 bases and J by 9 bases, and 15 bases separated the two germline ends. The CDR3 length is 15 residues. In DNA, the CDR3 is TGTGCCAGTAGTATAGATCAATCAGCATCGGGGCCCCAGCATTTT. This sequence encodes CASSIDQSASGPQHF.

The chain has TRBV6-2 or TRBV6-3 and TRBJ2-1, with 10 bases matching TRBD2. The CDR3 has 17 residues. The germline V gene encodes CDR1 MNHEY and CDR2 SVGEGT. With 2 bases clipped from V and 4 bases from J, the junction kept 8 bases outside the gene matches. CDR3 protein: CASSYLAGATSYNEQFF. In DNA form, the CDR3 reads TGTGCCAGCAGTTACCTAGCGGGGGCGACCTCGTACAATGAGCAGTTCTTC.

The chain joins TRBV11-3 to TRBJ2-7; TRBD1 aligns across 8 bases. V was pared by 5 bases and J by 7 bases, with 10 bases of the junction left unmatched. The CDR3 consists of 14 residues. The germline V gene encodes CDR1 SGHNT and CDR2 YENEEA. This chain's CDR3 is CASSKYRGSGEQYF. Here the CDR3 DNA reads TGTGCCAGCAGCAAATACAGGGGGTCGGGTGAGCAGTACTTC. The whole variable domain, filled in from reference TRBV11-3 and TRBJ2-7, reads EAGVVQSPRYKIIEKKQPVAFWCNPISGHNTLYWYLQNLGQGPELLIRYENEEAVDDSQLPKDRFSAERLKGVDSTLKIQPAELGDSAVYLCASSKYRGSGEQYFGPGTRLTVT.

The J gene is TRBJ2-5, the V gene TRBV5-4; 7 nucleotides agree with TRBD2. The germline V gene encodes CDR1 SGHNT and CDR2 YYREEE (reference sequence). The CDR3 has 14 amino acids. With 4 bases clipped from V and 5 bases from J, the junction kept 8 bases outside the gene matches. The chain's CDR3 is CASSPRGGMETQYF. For the CDR3, the DNA is TGTGCCAGCAGCCCAAGGGGAGGGATGGAGACCCAGTACTTC.

A few counts support this clone. This sequence joins TRBV19 and TRBJ2-1; D is perhaps TRBD2 (7 bases). Germline V gene lookup returns CDR1 LNHDA and CDR2 SQIVND (reference sequence). Trimming pared 3 bases from V and 4 bases from J, leaving 22 bases between. The CDR3 runs 18 residues. CDR3 in amino acids: CASSIDLGGPAGYNEQFF. In DNA form, the CDR3 reads TGTGCCAGTAGTATCGATTTAGGGGGACCAGCGGGATACAATGAGCAGTTCTTC.

The chain is built from TRBV4-1 and TRBJ1-1; D gene unclear. Per the germline V gene, CDR1 is MGHRA and CDR2 is YSYEKL. This CDR3 region has 13 residues. V shed 4 bases and J shed 1 base, with 7 bases lying between them. The CDR3 DNA is TGCGCCAGCAGCCTGAACAAGAACACTGAAGCTTTCTTT. Translating gives CASSLNKNTEAFF.